Given below is one T cell receptor (beta chain) in context. How the authors handled the data: Estimation of nucleated cell counts was performed using reference gene primer amplification. Only in-frame clones appear in the TCRdb table, and some are missing; sequencing was by immunoSEQ multiplex PCR. V, J and clone size reflect that table, while D and trimming were determined from the DNA. Among 150,000 to 200,000 clones listed, 88% were seen once. This record comes from a study of blood T cell repertoires in COVID-19. J lost 5 bases, V lost 2 bases, and 4 bases had no gene match. The CDR3 is 15 residues long. In germline, CDR1 is SGHAT, CDR2 FQNNGV.

The sequence was collected from a human donor in a cohort sampled during active COVID-19. Source material: peripheral blood. The V and J genes are TRBV11-2 and TRBJ2-1; 9 bases are shared with TRBD2. This CDR3 reads CASSLILAGHNEQFF. CDR3 nucleotide sequence: TGTGCCAGCAGCTTAATACTAGCGGGCCACAATGAGCAGTTCTTC.